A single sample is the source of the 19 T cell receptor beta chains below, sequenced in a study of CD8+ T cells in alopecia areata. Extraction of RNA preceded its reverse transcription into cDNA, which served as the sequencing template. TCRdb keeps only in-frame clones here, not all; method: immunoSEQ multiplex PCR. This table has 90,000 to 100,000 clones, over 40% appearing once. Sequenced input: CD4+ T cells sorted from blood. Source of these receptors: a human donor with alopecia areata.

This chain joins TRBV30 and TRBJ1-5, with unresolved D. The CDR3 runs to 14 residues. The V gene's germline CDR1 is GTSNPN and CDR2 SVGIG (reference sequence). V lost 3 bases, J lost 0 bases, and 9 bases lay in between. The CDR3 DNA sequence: TGTGCCTGGAGCGGGCTGTATAGCAATCAGCCCCAGCATTTT. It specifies CAWSGLYSNQPQHF.

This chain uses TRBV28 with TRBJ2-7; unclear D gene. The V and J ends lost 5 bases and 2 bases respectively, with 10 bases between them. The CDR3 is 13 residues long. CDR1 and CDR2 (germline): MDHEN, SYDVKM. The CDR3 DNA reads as TGTGCCAGCAGTCCTCCTAGGCCCTACGAGCAGTACTTC. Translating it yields CASSPPRPYEQYF. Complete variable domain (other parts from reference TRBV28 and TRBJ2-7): DVKVTQSSRYLVKRTGEKVFLECVQDMDHENMFWYRQDPGLGLRLIYFSYDVKMKEKGDIPEGYSVSREKKERFSLILESASTNQTSMYLCASSPPRPYEQYFGPGTRLTVT.

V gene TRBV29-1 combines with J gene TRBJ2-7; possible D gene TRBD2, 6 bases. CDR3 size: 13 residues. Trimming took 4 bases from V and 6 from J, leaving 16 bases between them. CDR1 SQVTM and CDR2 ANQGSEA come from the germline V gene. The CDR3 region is CSVARRGDGEQYF. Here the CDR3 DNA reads TGCAGCGTTGCGCGGCGGGGTGACGGCGAGCAGTACTTC.

The chain's CDR3 is CAWRTGRLQFF. Written as DNA, the CDR3 is TGTGCCTGGAGAACGGGCAGGCTACAGTTCTTC. The chain couples TRBV30 to TRBJ2-1; no reliable D call. Germline lookup yields CDR1 GTSNPN and CDR2 SVGIG (reference sequence). The CDR3 length is 11 residues. V was cut by 3 bases and J by 13 bases, with 13 bases left in between.

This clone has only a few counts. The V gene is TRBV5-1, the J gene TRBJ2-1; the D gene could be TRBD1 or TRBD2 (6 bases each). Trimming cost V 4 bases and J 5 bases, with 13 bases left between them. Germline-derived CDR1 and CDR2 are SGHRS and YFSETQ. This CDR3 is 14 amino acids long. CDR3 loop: CASSPGGGDNEQFF. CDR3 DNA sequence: TGCGCCAGCAGCCCAGGAGGGGGAGACAATGAGCAGTTCTTC.

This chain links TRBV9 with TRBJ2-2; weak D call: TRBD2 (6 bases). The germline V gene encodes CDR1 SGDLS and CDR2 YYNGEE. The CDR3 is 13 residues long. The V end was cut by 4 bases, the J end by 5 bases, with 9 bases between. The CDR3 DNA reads TGTGCCAGCAGCCTCGGGGGAACCGGGGAGCTGTTTTTT. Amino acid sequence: CASSLGGTGELFF.

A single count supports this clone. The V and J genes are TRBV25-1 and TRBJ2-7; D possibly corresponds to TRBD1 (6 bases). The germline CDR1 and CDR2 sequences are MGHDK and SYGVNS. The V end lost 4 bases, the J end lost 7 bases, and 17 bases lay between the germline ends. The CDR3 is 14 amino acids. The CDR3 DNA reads TGTGCCAGCAGTGGGGGACACGGGAAAGATGAGCAGTACTTC. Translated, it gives CASSGGHGKDEQYF.

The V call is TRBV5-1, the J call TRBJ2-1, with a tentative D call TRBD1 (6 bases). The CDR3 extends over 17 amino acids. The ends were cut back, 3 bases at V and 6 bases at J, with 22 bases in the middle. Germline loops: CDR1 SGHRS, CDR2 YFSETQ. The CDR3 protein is CASSSALGDTGRNEQFF. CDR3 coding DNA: TGCGCCAGCAGCTCGGCCCTTGGGGACACAGGTCGCAATGAGCAGTTCTTC.

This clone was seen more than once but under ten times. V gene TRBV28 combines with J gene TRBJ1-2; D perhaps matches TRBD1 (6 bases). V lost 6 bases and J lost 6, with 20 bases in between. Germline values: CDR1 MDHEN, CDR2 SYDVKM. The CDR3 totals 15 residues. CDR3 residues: CASSPWQATGNGYTF. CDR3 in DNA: TGTGCCAGCAGCCCATGGCAGGCCACAGGGAATGGCTACACCTTC.

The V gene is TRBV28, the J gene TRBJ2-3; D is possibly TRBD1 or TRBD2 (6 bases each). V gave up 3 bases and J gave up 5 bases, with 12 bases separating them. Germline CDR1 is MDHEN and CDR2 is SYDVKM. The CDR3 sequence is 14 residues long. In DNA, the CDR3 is TGTGCCAGCAGTTTGTGGAGGGGACAAGATACGCAGTATTTT. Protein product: CASSLWRGQDTQYF.

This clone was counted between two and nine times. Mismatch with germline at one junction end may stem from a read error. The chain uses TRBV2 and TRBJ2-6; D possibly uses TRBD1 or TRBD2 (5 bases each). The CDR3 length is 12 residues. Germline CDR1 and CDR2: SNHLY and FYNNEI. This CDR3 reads CGTRSGANVLTF. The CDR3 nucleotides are TGCGGGACCCGCTCTGGGGCCAACGTCCTGACTTTC.

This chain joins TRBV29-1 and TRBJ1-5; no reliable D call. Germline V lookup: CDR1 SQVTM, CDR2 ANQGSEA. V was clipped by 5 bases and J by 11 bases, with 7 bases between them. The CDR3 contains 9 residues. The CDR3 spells CSVLETQHF. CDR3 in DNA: TGCAGCGTTCTAGAAACCCAGCATTTT.

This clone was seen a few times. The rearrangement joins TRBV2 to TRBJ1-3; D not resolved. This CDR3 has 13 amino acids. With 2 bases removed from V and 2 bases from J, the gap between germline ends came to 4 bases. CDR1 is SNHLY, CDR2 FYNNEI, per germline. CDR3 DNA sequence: TGTGCCAGCAGTGAACCAGCTGGAAACACCATATATTTT. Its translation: CASSEPAGNTIYF. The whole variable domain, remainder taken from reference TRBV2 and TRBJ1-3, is EPEVTQTPSHQVTQMGQEVILRCVPISNHLYFYWYRQILGQKVEFLVSFYNNEISEKSEIFDDQFSVERPDGSNFTLKIRSTKLEDSAMYFCASSEPAGNTIYFGEGSWLTVV.

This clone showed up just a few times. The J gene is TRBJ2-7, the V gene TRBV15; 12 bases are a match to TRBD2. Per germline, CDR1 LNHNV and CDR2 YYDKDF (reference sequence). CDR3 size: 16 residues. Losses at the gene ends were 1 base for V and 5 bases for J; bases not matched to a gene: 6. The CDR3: CATSRGLAGGLHEQYF. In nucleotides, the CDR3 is TGTGCCACCAGCAGAGGCCTAGCGGGAGGGCTCCACGAGCAGTACTTC.

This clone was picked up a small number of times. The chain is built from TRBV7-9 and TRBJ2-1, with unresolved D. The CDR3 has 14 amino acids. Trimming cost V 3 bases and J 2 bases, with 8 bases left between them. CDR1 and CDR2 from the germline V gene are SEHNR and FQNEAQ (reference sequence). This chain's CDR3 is CASSLRTAYNEQFF. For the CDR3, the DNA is TGTGCCAGCAGCTTGCGGACGGCCTACAATGAGCAGTTCTTC.

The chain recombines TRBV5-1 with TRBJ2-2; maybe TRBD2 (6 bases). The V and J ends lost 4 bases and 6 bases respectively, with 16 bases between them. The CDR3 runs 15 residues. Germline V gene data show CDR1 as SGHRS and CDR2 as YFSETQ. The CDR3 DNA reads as TGCGCCAGCAGCCCTCAAGGAGGGGCGGCCGGGGAGCTGTTTTTT. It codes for CASSPQGGAAGELFF.

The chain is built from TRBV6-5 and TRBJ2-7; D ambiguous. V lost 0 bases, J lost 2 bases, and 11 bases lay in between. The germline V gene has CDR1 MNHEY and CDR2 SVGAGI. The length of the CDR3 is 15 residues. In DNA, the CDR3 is TGTGCCAGCAGTTACTCGCCCTCAACTACCTACGAGCAGTACTTC. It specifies CASSYSPSTTYEQYF.

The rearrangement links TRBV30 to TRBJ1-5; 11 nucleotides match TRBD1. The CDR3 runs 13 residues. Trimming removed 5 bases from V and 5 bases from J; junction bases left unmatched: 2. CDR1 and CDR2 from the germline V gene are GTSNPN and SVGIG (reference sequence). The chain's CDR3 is CAWGQGADQPQHF. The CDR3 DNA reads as TGTGCCTGGGGACAGGGGGCAGATCAGCCCCAGCATTTT. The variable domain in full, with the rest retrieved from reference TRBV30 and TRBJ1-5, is SQTIHQWPATLVQPVGSPLSLECTVEGTSNPNLYWYRQAAGRGLQLLFYSVGIGQISSEVPQNLSASRPQDRQFILSSKKLLLSDSGFYLCAWGQGADQPQHFGDGTRLSIL.

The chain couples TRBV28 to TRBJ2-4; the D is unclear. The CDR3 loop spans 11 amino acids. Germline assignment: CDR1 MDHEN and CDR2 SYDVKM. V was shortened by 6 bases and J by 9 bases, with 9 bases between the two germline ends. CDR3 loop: CASRGGLIQYF. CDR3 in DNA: TGTGCCAGCAGAGGTGGTCTCATTCAGTACTTC.